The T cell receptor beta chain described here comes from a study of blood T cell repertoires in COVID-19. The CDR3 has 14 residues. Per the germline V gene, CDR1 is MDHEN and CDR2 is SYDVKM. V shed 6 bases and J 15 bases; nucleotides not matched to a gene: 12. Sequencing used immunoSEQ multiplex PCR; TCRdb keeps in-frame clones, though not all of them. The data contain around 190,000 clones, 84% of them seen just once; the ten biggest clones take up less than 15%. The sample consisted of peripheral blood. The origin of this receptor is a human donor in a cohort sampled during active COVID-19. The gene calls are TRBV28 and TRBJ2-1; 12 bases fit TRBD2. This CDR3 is CASRGLAGRREWFF. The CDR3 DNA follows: TGTGCCAGCAGAGGACTAGCGGGACGCCGAGAATGGTTCTTC. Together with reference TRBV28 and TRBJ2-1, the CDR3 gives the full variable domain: DVKVTQSSRYLVKRTGEKVFLECVQDMDHENMFWYRQDPGLGLRLIYFSYDVKMKEKGDIPEGYSVSREKKERFSLILESASTNQTSMYLCASRGLAGRREWFFGPGTRLTVL.